Below are 13 T cell receptor beta chains sequenced from a single sample in a study of blood T cell repertoires in COVID-19. Produced via immunoSEQ multiplex PCR; TCRdb's table is partial and in-frame only. There are around 23,000 clones in the sample; about nine tenths occur only once, and approximately 8.3% lies in the top ten. Sequences were obtained from peripheral blood. The source of these receptors is a man in his forties or fifties with active COVID-19.

This clone was seen just once. The CDR3 DNA sequence: TGTGCCAGCAGCGTGGCGCTAGTGACGGTCTATGAGCAGTTCTTC. Its translation is CASSVALVTVYEQFF. V usage is TRBV9 and J usage is TRBJ2-1; D gene unclear. CDR1 and CDR2 (germline): SGDLS, YYNGEE. V was shortened by 2 bases and J by 8 bases, with 17 bases between the two germline ends. The CDR3 spans 15 residues. The complete variable domain, with remaining parts taken from reference TRBV9 and TRBJ2-1, reads DSGVTQTPKHLITATGQRVTLRCSPRSGDLSVYWYQQSLDQGLQFLIQYYNGEERAKGNILERFSAQQFPDLHSELNLSSLELGDSALYFCASSVALVTVYEQFFGPGTRLTVL.

This sequence joins TRBV10-1 and TRBJ2-1; 16 bases are a match to TRBD2. Germline loops: CDR1 WNHNN, CDR2 SYGVQD (reference sequence). J gave up 2 bases and V 5 bases, and 3 bases lay outside the gene matches. The CDR3 loop spans 17 amino acids. The CDR3 is CASSTGTSGRAYNEQFF. The CDR3 bases are TGCGCCAGCAGTACCGGGACTAGCGGGAGGGCCTACAATGAGCAGTTCTTC.

This chain uses TRBV5-1 with TRBJ2-5; possibly TRBD1 for D (5 bases). The CDR3 has 14 amino acids. Germline CDR1 reads SGHRS; CDR2 reads YFSETQ. The germline V and J ends were trimmed by 7 bases and 2 bases, with 15 bases remaining between them. As DNA, the CDR3 is TGCGCCAGCTCCGCCCAGGGATCGCAAGAGACCCAGTACTTC. This codes for CASSAQGSQETQYF.

The CDR3 coding sequence is TGTGCCAGCAGCTCGGGACTAGCGGACACCGGGGAGCTGTTTTTT. Its protein is CASSSGLADTGELFF. The rearrangement links TRBV11-2 to TRBJ2-2, with TRBD2 matching 11 bases. The CDR3 loop spans 15 amino acids. Germline lookup yields CDR1 SGHAT and CDR2 FQNNGV. V was clipped by 4 bases and J by 3 bases; unmatched bases: 1.

V usage is TRBV6-5 and J usage is TRBJ1-1, with D perhaps matching TRBD1 (6 bases). The germline CDR1 and CDR2 sequences are MNHEY and SVGAGI. The V and J ends lost 5 bases and 2 bases respectively, with 15 bases between them. This CDR3 is built from 15 residues. CDR3 bases: TGTGCCAGCAGTCCCTCCCAGGGGCCAAACACTGAAGCTTTCTTT. Encoded protein: CASSPSQGPNTEAFF.

The chain is built from TRBV7-6 and TRBJ1-2, with 7 bases that match TRBD1. The CDR3 extends over 12 amino acids. The junction had 2 bases not matched to a gene; V was cut back by 2 bases and J by 8 bases. Germline V gene lookup returns CDR1 SGHVS and CDR2 FNYEAQ. The CDR3 reads CASSLWDSGYTF. CDR3 DNA: TGTGCCAGCAGCTTATGGGACAGCGGCTACACCTTC.

The gene calls are TRBV2 and TRBJ2-3, with a tentative D call TRBD2 (5 bases). Trimming shortened V by 4 bases and J by 11 bases, and 16 bases separated the two germline ends. The germline V gene encodes CDR1 SNHLY and CDR2 FYNNEI. The CDR3 has 13 amino acids. In nucleotides, the CDR3 is TGTGCCAGCAGTGGGACTTCCTTTGTGGGGCAGTATTTT. It translates to CASSGTSFVGQYF.

The rearrangement uses TRBV24-1 and TRBJ2-1; the D gene is possibly TRBD1 (5 bases). This CDR3 comprises 14 residues. V lost 0 bases, J lost 8 bases, and 10 bases lay in between. Germline-derived CDR1 and CDR2 are KGHDR and SFDVKD. This CDR3 is CATSDLVRQHEQFF. The DNA of the CDR3 is TGTGCCACCAGTGATTTGGTACGACAGCATGAGCAGTTCTTC.

V and J are TRBV5-5 and TRBJ1-6; TRBD1 agrees at 7 bases. Looked up from germline, CDR1 is SGHKS and CDR2 is YYEKEE (reference sequence). The CDR3 extends over 16 amino acids. V trimming: 2 bases; J trimming: 6 bases; junction bases outside the gene matches: 8. CDR3 region: CASSLNPGTANSPLHF. DNA of the CDR3: TGTGCCAGCAGCTTAAACCCCGGGACAGCTAATTCACCCCTCCACTTT.

CDR3 sequence: CASSYSGGWDTEAFF. The CDR3 DNA follows: TGTGCCAGCAGTTATTCAGGGGGCTGGGACACTGAAGCTTTCTTT. The chain employs TRBV27 and TRBJ1-1; TRBD1 matches at 8 bases. From germline, CDR1 is MNHEY and CDR2 SMNVEV (reference sequence). The CDR3 runs to 15 residues. The V segment lost 4 bases and the J segment 3 bases; nucleotides outside the gene matches: 7.

The chain uses TRBV30 and TRBJ1-4; no reliable D call. The V end was cut by 2 bases, the J end by 0 bases, with 16 bases between. The germline V gene encodes CDR1 GTSNPN and CDR2 SVGIG (reference sequence). The CDR3 consists of 17 residues. CDR3 sequence (DNA): TGTGCCTGGAGTCGAGGAAGGAGGTTTTCAACTAATGAAAAACTGTTTTTT. It is translated as CAWSRGRRFSTNEKLFF.

This chain links TRBV7-2 with TRBJ2-2, with 10 bases matching TRBD2. The CDR3 spans 16 residues. Unmatched junction bases numbered 9, after V lost 7 bases and J lost 4 bases. CDR1 is SGHTA and CDR2 is FQGNSA in the germline V gene. CDR3 bases: TGTGCCAGCAACCCTAGCGGGAGTGTGGGCACCGGGGAGCTGTTTTTT. Translated, it gives CASNPSGSVGTGELFF.

V is TRBV5-6 and J is TRBJ1-6, with TRBD1 identical over 11 bases. The V gene's germline CDR1 is SGHDT and CDR2 YYEEEE. This CDR3 is 16 amino acids long. V trimming: 5 bases; J trimming: 5 bases; junction bases outside the gene matches: 6. The CDR3 is CASRPGTGGDNSPLHF. The CDR3 DNA reads TGTGCCAGCAGACCAGGGACAGGGGGAGATAATTCACCCCTCCACTTT.